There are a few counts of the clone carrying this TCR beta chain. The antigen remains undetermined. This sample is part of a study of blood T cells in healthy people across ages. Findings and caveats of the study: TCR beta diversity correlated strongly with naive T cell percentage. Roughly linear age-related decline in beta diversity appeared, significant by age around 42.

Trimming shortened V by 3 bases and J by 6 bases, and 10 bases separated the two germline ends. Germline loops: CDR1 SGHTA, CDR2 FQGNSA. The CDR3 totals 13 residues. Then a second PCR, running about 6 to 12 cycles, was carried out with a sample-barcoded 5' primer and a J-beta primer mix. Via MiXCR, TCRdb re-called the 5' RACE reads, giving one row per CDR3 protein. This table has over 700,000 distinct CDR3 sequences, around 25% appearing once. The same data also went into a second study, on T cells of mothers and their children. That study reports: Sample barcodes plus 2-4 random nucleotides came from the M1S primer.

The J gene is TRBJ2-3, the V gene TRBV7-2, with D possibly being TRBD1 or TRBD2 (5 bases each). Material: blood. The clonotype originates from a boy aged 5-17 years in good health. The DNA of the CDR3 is TGTGCCAGCAGCTTCGTAGAGGGGGATACGCAGTATTTT. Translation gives CASSFVEGDTQYF.